These 16 T cell receptor beta chains were all obtained from the same sample, sequenced in a study of cytomegalovirus exposure and HLA in healthy donors. Primers included in the PCR were 60 Vbeta and 13 Jbeta primers. The assay was immunoSEQ multiplex PCR, and TCRdb's table has in-frame clones only and misses some. The repertoire includes some 170,000 clones, nearly 80% of them detected once, and approximately 6% sits in the top ten. The sample was PBMCs. These receptors were collected from a man in his forties or fifties in good health and CMV-seropositive.

CDR3 sequence reads: CASSPGQEYTGELFF. In DNA form, the CDR3 reads TGTGCCAGCAGCCCTGGACAGGAATACACCGGGGAGCTGTTTTTT. This chain joins TRBV5-4 and TRBJ2-2; TRBD1 agrees at 7 bases. The CDR3 has 15 amino acids. J lost 3 bases, V lost 4 bases, and 6 bases had no gene match. Germline values: CDR1 SGHNT, CDR2 YYREEE (reference sequence).

This chain links TRBV5-1 with TRBJ2-5, with D uncertain. Trimming pared 1 base from V and 2 bases from J, leaving 12 bases between. The CDR3 consists of 15 residues. The germline gives CDR1 SGHRS, CDR2 YFSETQ. DNA for the CDR3: TGCGCCAGCAGCTTGAGCCCACCGACTCAAGAGACCCAGTACTTC. It translates to CASSLSPPTQETQYF.

This sequence joins TRBV20-1 and TRBJ2-7; D not certain. This CDR3 is 11 amino acids long. Germline-derived CDR1 and CDR2 are DFQATT and SNEGSKA (reference sequence). V was shortened by 3 bases and J by 5 bases, with 8 bases between the two germline ends. As DNA, the CDR3 is TGCAGTGCTAGTATGGGCCACGAGCAGTACTTC. Amino acid sequence: CSASMGHEQYF.

The chain has TRBV6-6 and TRBJ1-1; 9 bases match TRBD1. CDR3 length: 16 residues. The J segment lost 5 bases and the V segment lost 2 bases, leaving 9 bases of the junction unmatched. Germline assignment: CDR1 MNHNY and CDR2 SVGAGI (reference sequence). The chain's CDR3 is CASSYPQGARGTEAFF. In DNA form, the CDR3 reads TGTGCCAGCAGTTACCCACAGGGGGCCAGGGGGACTGAAGCTTTCTTT.

The rearrangement uses TRBV5-1 and TRBJ2-1; 11 positions agree with TRBD2. Trimming removed 1 base from V and 8 bases from J; junction bases left unmatched: 5. The CDR3 is made up of 15 amino acids. Germline CDR1 SGHRS, CDR2 YFSETQ. The CDR3 nucleotides read TGCGCCAGCAGCTTGACTAGCGGGAGACCGGATGAGCAGTTCTTC. Protein product: CASSLTSGRPDEQFF.

This chain connects TRBV2 to TRBJ2-1; the D is unclear. The CDR3 covers 11 residues. Germline lookup yields CDR1 SNHLY and CDR2 FYNNEI. The V end was cut by 2 bases, the J end by 9 bases, with 5 bases between. CDR3 amino acids: CASSEMAEQFF. The CDR3 DNA follows: TGTGCCAGCAGTGAAATGGCTGAGCAGTTCTTC.

V is TRBV6-6 and J is TRBJ2-3; tentatively, D is TRBD2 (6 bases). CDR3 length equals 16 residues. V was clipped by 6 bases and J by 1 base, with 17 bases between them. CDR1 and CDR2 from the germline V gene are MNHNY and SVGAGI (reference sequence). The CDR3 region has the DNA TGTGCCAGCAGGCTTCGGCGGGACGGAGGCACAGATACGCAGTATTTT. It specifies CASRLRRDGGTDTQYF.

V gene TRBV19 combines with J gene TRBJ1-6; a weak D match, TRBD1 (5 bases). V was pared by 5 bases and J by 6 bases, with 8 bases between. Germline V gene lookup returns CDR1 LNHDA and CDR2 SQIVND (reference sequence). The CDR3 loop spans 13 amino acids. The CDR3 here is CASSLRGNSPLHF. The CDR3 coding sequence is TGTGCCAGTAGTCTAAGGGGTAATTCACCCCTCCACTTT.

This clone has a single count. The V call is TRBV19, the J call TRBJ2-2; 7 nucleotides align to TRBD1. The CDR3 spans 15 residues. V lost 6 bases and J lost 7; bases outside the gene matches: 11. Germline loops: CDR1 LNHDA, CDR2 SQIVND (reference sequence). The CDR3 sequence is CASSLSRDSDGELFF. The CDR3, as DNA: TGTGCCAGTAGCTTGTCCCGGGACAGTGACGGGGAGCTGTTTTTT.

This chain uses TRBV2 with TRBJ2-6; D is unclear. The CDR3 is 16 residues long. V was shortened by 3 bases and J by 0 bases, with 9 bases between the two germline ends. Germline CDR1 and CDR2: SNHLY and FYNNEI. The CDR3 here is CASSDSVISGANVLTF. CDR3 DNA sequence: TGTGCCAGCAGTGACTCGGTGATCTCTGGGGCCAACGTCCTGACTTTC.

This clone turned up a few times. A junction boundary mismatches the germline segment, possibly from a read error. This chain joins TRBV5-1 and TRBJ2-7, with D perhaps TRBD1 (6 bases). CDR1 and CDR2 (germline): SGHRS, YFSETQ. The CDR3 length is 13 residues. The CDR3 DNA follows: TGTGCCAGCAGCTTCGGACAGACCTACGAGCAGTACTTC. This translates into CASSFGQTYEQYF.

J is TRBJ2-1 and V is TRBV5-8, with TRBD1 matching 11 bases. V shed 4 bases and J 8 bases; nucleotides not matched to a gene: 11. CDR3 length: 16 residues. Germline CDR1 and CDR2: SGHTS and YDEGEE. This CDR3 is CASSTGQGAILDEQFF. CDR3 sequence (DNA): TGTGCCAGCAGCACAGGACAGGGGGCAATTTTAGATGAGCAGTTCTTC.

V is TRBV29-1 and J is TRBJ2-7; unclear D gene. Germline CDR1 and CDR2: SQVTM and ANQGSEA. With 7 bases removed from V and 0 bases from J, the gap between germline ends came to 10 bases. The CDR3 totals 12 residues. CDR3 residues: CSARESSYEQYF. The CDR3 DNA reads TGCAGCGCCCGAGAAAGCTCCTACGAGCAGTACTTC.

This clone appeared a few times. The chain is built from TRBV15 and TRBJ2-7; perhaps TRBD2 as D (6 bases). CDR1 LNHNV and CDR2 YYDKDF come from the germline V gene (reference sequence). V was pared by 0 bases and J by 2 bases, with 8 bases between. CDR3 length: 14 residues. CDR3 sequence: CATSREREPYEQYF. CDR3 sequence (DNA): TGTGCCACCAGCAGAGAACGGGAGCCCTACGAGCAGTACTTC.

The chain joins TRBV6-5 to TRBJ1-1; 9 positions match TRBD1. Germline V CDR1 and CDR2: MNHEY, SVGAGI. The CDR3 runs 14 residues. The trim removed 5 bases at V and 3 bases at J, leaving 4 bases unmatched. The chain's CDR3 is CASSPQGAYTEAFF. DNA of the CDR3: TGTGCCAGCAGTCCACAGGGGGCTTACACTGAAGCTTTCTTT.

The chain carries TRBV5-4 and TRBJ1-1, with 11 bases matching TRBD1. J gave up 5 bases and V 4 bases, and 4 bases lay outside the gene matches. CDR1 is SGHNT and CDR2 is YYREEE in the germline V gene (reference sequence). CDR3 length: 14 amino acids. CDR3 protein: CASSKDRGRTEAFF. The CDR3 DNA follows: TGTGCCAGCAGCAAGGACAGGGGGCGAACTGAAGCTTTCTTT.